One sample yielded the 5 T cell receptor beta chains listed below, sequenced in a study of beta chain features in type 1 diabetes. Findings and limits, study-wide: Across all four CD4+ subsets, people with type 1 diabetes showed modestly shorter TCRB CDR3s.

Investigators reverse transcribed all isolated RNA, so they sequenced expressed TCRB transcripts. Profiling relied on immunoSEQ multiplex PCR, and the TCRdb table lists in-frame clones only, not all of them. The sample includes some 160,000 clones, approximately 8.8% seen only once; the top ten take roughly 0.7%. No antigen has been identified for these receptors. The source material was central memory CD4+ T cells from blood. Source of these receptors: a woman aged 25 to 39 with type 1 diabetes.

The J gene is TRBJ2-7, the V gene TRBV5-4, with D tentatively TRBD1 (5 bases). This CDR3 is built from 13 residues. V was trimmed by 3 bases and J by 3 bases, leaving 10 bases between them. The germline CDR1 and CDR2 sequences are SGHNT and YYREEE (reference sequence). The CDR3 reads CASSSDSLYEQYF. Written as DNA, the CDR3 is TGTGCCAGCAGCTCAGACAGCCTCTACGAGCAGTACTTC.

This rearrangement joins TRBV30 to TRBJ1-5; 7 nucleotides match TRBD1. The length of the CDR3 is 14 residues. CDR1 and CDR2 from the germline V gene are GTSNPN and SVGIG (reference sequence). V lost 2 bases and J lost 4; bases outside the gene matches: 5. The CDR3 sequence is CAWSKTGTNQPQHF. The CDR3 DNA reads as TGTGCCTGGAGTAAGACAGGGACAAATCAGCCCCAGCATTTT.

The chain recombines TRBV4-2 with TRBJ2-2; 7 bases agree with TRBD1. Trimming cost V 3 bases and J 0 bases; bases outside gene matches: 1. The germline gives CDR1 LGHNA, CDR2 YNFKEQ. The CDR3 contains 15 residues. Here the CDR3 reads CASSHRGSNTGELFF. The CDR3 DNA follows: TGTGCCAGCAGCCACAGGGGGTCGAACACCGGGGAGCTGTTTTTT.

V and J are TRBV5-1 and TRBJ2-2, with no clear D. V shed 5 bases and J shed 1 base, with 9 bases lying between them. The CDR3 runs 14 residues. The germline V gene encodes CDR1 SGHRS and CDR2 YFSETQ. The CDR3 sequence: CASSKDLNTGELFF. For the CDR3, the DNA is TGCGCCAGCAGTAAAGACTTGAACACCGGGGAGCTGTTTTTT.

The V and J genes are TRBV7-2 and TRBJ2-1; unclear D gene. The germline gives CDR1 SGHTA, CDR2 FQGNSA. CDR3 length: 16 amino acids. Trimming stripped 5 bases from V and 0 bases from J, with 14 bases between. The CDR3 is CASSLASWSSYNEQFF. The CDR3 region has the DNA TGTGCCAGCAGCCTCGCTTCTTGGAGCTCCTACAATGAGCAGTTCTTC.